The entry that follows covers one T cell receptor beta chain sequence. Its antigen is currently not known. Qualities for individual bases were not recorded, and no much larger clone is one base off. Reading from cysteine to phenylalanine, the CDR3 counts 16 amino acids. Of the read, only the CDR3 DNA is kept; its 48 bases are in frame from base 1. The germline V gene sets CDR1 to SGHRS and CDR2 to YFSETQ. V ends up 4 bases short and J 7 bases short, with an unmatched junction base count of 8. The data stem from a study of cytomegalovirus exposure and HLA in healthy donors (TCRdb year 2017). Turning to the overall study: An earlier analysis of several hundred of the donors reported over 250 Gb of sequence data and 95 million to 140 million unique TCR beta sequences obtained from around 190 million T cells. A separate validation cohort of about 110 different subjects was used in addition to the roughly 670-subject first cohort. A later analysis re-examined previously published TCR beta repertoires from about 700 donors and added high-resolution HLA genotyping to investigate patterns of TCR occurrence. About 310 gigabases of sequencing data and 80 million or so unique TCR sequences were included in an early release covering 500 to 750 HLA-typed donors. To predict cytomegalovirus infection status, the study brought together high-throughput TCR immunosequencing, statistical association of individual TCRs with disease status, and machine learning. The genetic ancestry cluster associated with self-reported Caucasian donors included over 80% of the roughly 400 genotyped donors. Using immunosequencing, the study profiled T cell repertoires from 550 to 750 subjects and related those repertoires to cytomegalovirus serostatus. Across around 400 genotyped donors of the cohort, an average of approximately 220,000 unique TCR beta nucleotide sequences per donor were sequenced, and around 19% of those sequences were non-productive. Typing coverage differed by locus: A, B, C, DRB1 and DQB1 were typed in roughly 629-630 donors, DQA1 in roughly 510, DPA1 in 600 to 610, and DPB1 in just under 490. HLA typing included class I and class II loci at four-digit resolution. The study was designed to test whether signatures of past pathogen exposure could be identified by cataloging public T cell receptors. The later analysis used no new phenotypic data to find candidate immune exposures, relying instead on TCR beta sequences and their occurrence across donors. Genome-wide SNP genotypes for about 55% of the roughly 670 donors were used in a later genetic analysis, which treated that subset as a discovery cohort. Roughly 5 DR-DQ haplotypes were handled as single units for association and clustering, since linkage in the cohort was strong. To decide whether each TCR beta V gene segment behaved as functional or pseudogenic, an earlier analysis of some 540 of the donors relied on high-throughput TCR beta sequencing. Donor age, sex, ethnicity and CMV serostatus were collected together with the repertoire data. All discovery cohort repertoires had been generated on a single sequencing platform.

Summary of the overall study and its limitations: An earlier analysis of approximately 570 of the donors showed that most TCR beta V segments appeared in productive rearrangements either about 87% or about 30% of the time, which broadly matched IMGT annotations. Across donors, most TCR sequences were observed very rarely, whereas some public TCRs were present in many individuals. Some IMGT-functional V segments, including TRBV6-2 and TRBV6-3, could not be distinguished by the 87-base-pair reads and were therefore excluded. Linkage disequilibrium might explain the correlated functional status among segregating V segments, but an unknown experimental factor could not be ruled out. A later analysis found that HLA-associated TCR beta chains were more clonally expanded and had lower generation probabilities than equally common non-associated chains. In a later genetic analysis, fewer N-insertions in productive TCRs were reported among donors in an Asian-associated ancestry cluster than the approximately 710-donor mean. The classifier was reported to diagnose cytomegalovirus status with high specificity and sensitivity in both the original cohort and the validation cohort. The cohort was sequenced for TCR beta chains only, and without alpha or paired-chain data the features that could be detected were limited. The earlier analysis of about 600 of the donors excluded some 16 rarely observed V segments, including chromosome 9 orphons, because counts were too low. A further reported finding was that TCR beta sequences accurately predicted the HLA-A and HLA-B alleles for most subjects in the first cohort. A later analysis found that TCR association rates varied across HLA loci, with DRB1 alleles showing the most associated TCRs and HLA-C alleles the fewest. In a later analysis, most CMV-associated TCR beta chains were found to appear HLA-restricted, with HLA associations seemingly driven largely by CMV exposure. A cluster of highly shared sequence variants was judged likely to be a technical artifact of the sequencing pipeline. For the cohort, immune exposure information was limited to CMV serostatus. Roughly uniform sequencing depth across donors was assumed in presence/absence analyses, although this assumption may not hold. In a later analysis, several top co-occurrence clusters were reported to appear linked to parvovirus B19, influenza, CMV and Epstein-Barr virus. At a false discovery rate of 0.05, a later analysis linked about 16,000 TCR beta sequences to specific HLA alleles. It was suggested by the authors that the approach could potentially be generalized to other disease states and immunological phenotypes. A few of the identified cytomegalovirus-associated TCR beta chains were confirmed in vitro to be specific for cytomegalovirus antigens. The study gave a list of roughly 150 TCR beta chains associated with cytomegalovirus. V-gene and J-gene trimming of TCR beta chains was associated with a missense DCLRE1C variant in a later genetic analysis, and the association was replicated in an independent cohort. Strong co-occurrence of HLA alleles, especially DR and DQ, made assigning TCR associations to individual alleles difficult. Because HLA typing was unavailable for some donors at each locus, only the typed subset was used in association tests.

The method was the immunoSEQ multiplex PCR assay. The multiplex PCR relied on a mix of 60 forward primers for TCR Vbeta segments and 13 reverse primers for TCR Jbeta segments. The CDR3 region of rearranged TCR beta genes was amplified from genomic DNA by a multiplex PCR assay. On the Illumina HiSeq System, the amplified TCR beta libraries were sequenced as 87-base-pair reads. The paper's data handling went like this. Across the roughly 670 repertoires, a later analysis counted approximately 83 million unique TCR beta chains, roughly 11 million of which were shared by at least two donors. Raw reads were error-corrected and collapsed into unique sequences with a nearest-neighbor algorithm that merged closely related sequences to remove PCR and sequencing errors. V, D and J gene segments were assigned by aligning CDR3 sequences to IMGT reference sequences. For a sequence to be retained, at least a six-nucleotide match to both a V gene segment and a J gene segment was required. Rearrangements were called productive when the CDR3 lacked stop codons and stayed in frame with V and J; all others were non-productive. Following IMGT convention, CDR3 was defined as the stretch from the second conserved V-encoded cysteine to the conserved J-encoded phenylalanine. Sequences without an unambiguous match to a single V gene segment were excluded from the earlier analysis of almost 600 of the donors. In an earlier analysis of some 590 of the donors, a V segment was called functional when productive rearrangements were above 56.7%, and segregating when the standard deviation between donors exceeded 5%. A statistical classification framework was built to diagnose cytomegalovirus status from the catalog of TCR beta chain sequences. A later analysis assigned V and J genes by comparing TCR nucleotide sequences with IMGT/GENE-DB human TR gene sequences. Using the TCRdist pipeline, a later analysis assigned CDR3 sequences along with most-parsimonious VDJ recombination scenarios. In a later analysis, each TCR beta chain was defined by its CDR3 amino acid sequence together with its V-gene family, and reads lacking a unique V-gene family were excluded. To address suspected cross-contamination and a sequencing artifact, a later analysis removed a few hundred highly shared, low-generation-probability nucleotide sequences. In a later analysis, a clonal expansion index for each public chain was calculated from normalized within-repertoire ranks of inferred template counts. A later analysis computed generation probabilities with a VDJ recombination model fitted to out-of-frame rearrangements, and checked the results against IGoR. In a later analysis, hypergeometric tests were used to score TCR-TCR, TCR-HLA and TCR-CMV co-occurrence, with a repertoire-size bias correction applied to TCR pairs. In a later analysis, false discovery rates were estimated by permuting HLA or CMV assignments 20 times. In a later analysis, co-occurring TCRs were grouped using DBSCAN, and TCRdist sequence similarity was added for clustering within HLA-allele-positive subsets. For co-occurrence clustering, repertoires with fewer than 30,000 or more than 120,000 public chains were excluded, along with a handful of repertoires with anomalous nucleotide sharing. In its TCRdb copy, this immuneACCESS table keeps in-frame sequences only and misses some clones. Where compared with another copy, unresolved V genes explain less than half of these, and the others have no known cause. Clone size and V and J calls were adopted from that table, with D and trimming inferred from the DNA. Recorded for this sample are about 100,000 clones; approximately 76% of them occurred a single time. The ten largest clonotypes hold around 19% of the sample.

In total, roughly 710 healthy bone marrow donors made up the cohort. Cohort members were all nominally healthy when sampled, although unrecorded immune exposures were likely present. The donor was CMV seropositive and belonged to the group of 250 to 300 seropositive cohort members. A peripheral blood sample was collected from each donor, and TCR beta sequencing was performed on peripheral blood mononuclear cells. Genomic DNA was extracted from the blood cell samples with the Qiagen DNeasy Blood Extraction Kit. Sequenced sample: PBMCs. The rearrangement combines TRBV5-1 with TRBJ2-5, and TRBD2 matches 15 of the central bases. The TCR was taken from a woman in her fifties or sixties in good health and CMV-seropositive. This receptor has the CDR3 CASSTGLAGGRGTQYF. The DNA reads TGCGCCAGCAGCACCGGACTAGCGGGAGGGCGGGGGACCCAGTACTTC.